Given below is one TCR beta chain in context. Its antigen is undetermined. The CDR3 runs to 12 residues. Germline loops: CDR1 SQVTM, CDR2 ANQGSEA. Trimming shortened V by 6 bases and J by 11 bases, and 16 bases separated the two germline ends. Vbeta (60) and Jbeta (13) primers were used in the PCR. The table came from immunoSEQ multiplex PCR; TCRdb's copy has only in-frame clones and leaves some out. The data contain under 150,000 clones, 80% of them singletons. The record originates from a study of cytomegalovirus exposure and HLA in healthy donors. Study-level points and caveats: There were several of the most significant clusters that appeared linked to common viral pathogens in a later analysis. Rarity held for most TCR sequences, but there were some public TCRs that occurred in many donors.

Sequencing was done on a sample of PBMCs. This chain links TRBV29-1 with TRBJ1-4, with a possible D match to TRBD1 (5 bases). This clonotype was sampled from a male donor in good health and CMV-seronegative. Here the CDR3 reads CSVVGASEKLFF. The CDR3 DNA sequence: TGCAGCGTCGTAGGGGCGAGCGAGAAACTGTTTTTT.